This T cell receptor (beta chain) was recorded in a study of T cell changes during pregnancy in multiple sclerosis. Produced via immunoSEQ multiplex PCR; TCRdb's table is partial and in-frame only. The top ten hold about 2.2% of the sample, which has under 80,000 clones, around 92% seen once. Trimming took 6 bases from V and 2 from J; bases not matched to a gene: 9. The CDR3 runs to 15 residues. Germline V CDR1 and CDR2: MNHEY, SMNVEV (reference sequence). The rearrangement links TRBV27 to TRBJ1-2; 7 positions agree with TRBD1. The material sequenced was peripheral blood, taken before pregnancy. The sequence was obtained from a female donor with multiple sclerosis, enrolled in a pregnancy study. In nucleotides, the CDR3 is TGTGCCAGCAGCTTGAACGGACAGGCGAACTATGGCTACACCTTC. As protein: CASSLNGQANYGYTF.